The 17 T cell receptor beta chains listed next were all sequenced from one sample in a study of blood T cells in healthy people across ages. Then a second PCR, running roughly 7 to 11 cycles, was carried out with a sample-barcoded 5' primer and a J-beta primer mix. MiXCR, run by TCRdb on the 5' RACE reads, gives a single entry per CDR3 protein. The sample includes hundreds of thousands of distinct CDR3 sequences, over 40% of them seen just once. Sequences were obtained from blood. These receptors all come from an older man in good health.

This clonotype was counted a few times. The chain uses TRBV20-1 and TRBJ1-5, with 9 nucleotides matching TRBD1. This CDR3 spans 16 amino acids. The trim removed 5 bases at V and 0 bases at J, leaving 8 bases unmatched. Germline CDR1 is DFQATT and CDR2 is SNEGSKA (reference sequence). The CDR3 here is CSAPGQGLDSNQPQHF. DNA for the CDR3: TGCAGTGCTCCGGGACAGGGTTTGGATAGCAATCAGCCCCAGCATTTT.

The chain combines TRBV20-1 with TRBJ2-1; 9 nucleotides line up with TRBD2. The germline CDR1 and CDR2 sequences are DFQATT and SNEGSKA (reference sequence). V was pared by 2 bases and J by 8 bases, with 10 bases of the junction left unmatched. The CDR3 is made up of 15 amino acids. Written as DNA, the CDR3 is TGCAGTGCTAGAAGGGGTGCGGGAGGGCCGTATGAGCAGTTCTTC. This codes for CSARRGAGGPYEQFF.

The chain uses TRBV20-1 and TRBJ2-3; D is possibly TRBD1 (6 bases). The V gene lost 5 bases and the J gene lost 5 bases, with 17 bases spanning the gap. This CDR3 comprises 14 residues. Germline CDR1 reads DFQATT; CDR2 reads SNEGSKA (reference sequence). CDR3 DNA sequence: TGCAGTGCTTCGGTGGGACATCGTGTAGATACGCAGTATTTT. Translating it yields CSASVGHRVDTQYF.

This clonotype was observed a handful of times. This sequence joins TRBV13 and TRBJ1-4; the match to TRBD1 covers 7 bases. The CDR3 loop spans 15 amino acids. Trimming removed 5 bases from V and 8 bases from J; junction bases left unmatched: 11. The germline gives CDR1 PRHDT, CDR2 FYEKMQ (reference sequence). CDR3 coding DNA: TGTGCCAGCAGCCCCCGGACAGGTTGGGACGAAAAACTGTTTTTT. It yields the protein CASSPRTGWDEKLFF.

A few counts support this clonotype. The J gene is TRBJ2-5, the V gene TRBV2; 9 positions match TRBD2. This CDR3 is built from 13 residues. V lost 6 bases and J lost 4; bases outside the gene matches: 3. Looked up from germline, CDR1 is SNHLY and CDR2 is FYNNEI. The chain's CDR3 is CASRPSGAETQYF. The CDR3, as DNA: TGTGCCAGCAGACCTAGCGGGGCAGAGACCCAGTACTTC.

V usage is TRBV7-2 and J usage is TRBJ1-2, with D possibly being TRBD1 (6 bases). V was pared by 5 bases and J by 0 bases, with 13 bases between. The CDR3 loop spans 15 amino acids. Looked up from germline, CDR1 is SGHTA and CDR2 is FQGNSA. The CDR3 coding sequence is TGTGCCAGCAGCCGCACAGGGATCACTAACTATGGCTACACCTTC. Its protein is CASSRTGITNYGYTF.

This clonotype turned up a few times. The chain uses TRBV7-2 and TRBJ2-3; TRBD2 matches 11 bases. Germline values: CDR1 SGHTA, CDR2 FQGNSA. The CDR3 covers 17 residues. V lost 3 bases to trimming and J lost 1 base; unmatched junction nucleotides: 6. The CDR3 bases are TGTGCCAGCAGCTTTAGCGGGAGGGCCGCTGGCACAGATACGCAGTATTTT. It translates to CASSFSGRAAGTDTQYF.

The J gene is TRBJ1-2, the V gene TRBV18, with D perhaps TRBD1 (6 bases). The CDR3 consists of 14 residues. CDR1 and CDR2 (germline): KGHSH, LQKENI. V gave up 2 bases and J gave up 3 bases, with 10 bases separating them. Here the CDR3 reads CASSPMGGHYGYTF. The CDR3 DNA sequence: TGTGCCAGCTCACCAATGGGGGGCCACTATGGCTACACCTTC.

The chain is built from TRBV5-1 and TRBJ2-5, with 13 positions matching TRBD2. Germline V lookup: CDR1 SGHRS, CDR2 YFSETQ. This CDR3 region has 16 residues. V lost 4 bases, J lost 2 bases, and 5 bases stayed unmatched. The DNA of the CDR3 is TGCGCCAGCAGCACCGGGACTAGCGGGACTCAAGAGACCCAGTACTTC. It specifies CASSTGTSGTQETQYF.

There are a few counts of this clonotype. In DNA, the CDR3 is TGTGCCAGCAGCTTAGGTAGTACGGCAGGCTACACCTTC. Its protein product is CASSLGSTAGYTF. The genes are TRBV7-9 and TRBJ1-2, with D unclear. V was cut by 1 base and J by 8 bases, with 11 bases left in between. CDR3 length equals 13 residues. CDR1 and CDR2 (germline): SEHNR, FQNEAQ (reference sequence).

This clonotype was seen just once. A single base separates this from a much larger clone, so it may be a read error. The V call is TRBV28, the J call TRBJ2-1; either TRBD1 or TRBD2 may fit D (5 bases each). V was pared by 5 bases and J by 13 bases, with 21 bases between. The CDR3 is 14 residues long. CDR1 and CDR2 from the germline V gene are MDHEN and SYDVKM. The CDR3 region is CASSHPGTSETQFF. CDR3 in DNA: TGTGCCAGCAGTCACCCTGGGACGTCAGAGACCCAGTTCTTC.

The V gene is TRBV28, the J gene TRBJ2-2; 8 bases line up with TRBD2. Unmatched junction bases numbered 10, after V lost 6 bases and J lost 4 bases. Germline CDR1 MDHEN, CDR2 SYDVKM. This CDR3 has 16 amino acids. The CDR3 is CASSPPGLVFTGELFF. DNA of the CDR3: TGTGCCAGCAGCCCGCCGGGACTAGTTTTCACCGGGGAGCTGTTTTTT.

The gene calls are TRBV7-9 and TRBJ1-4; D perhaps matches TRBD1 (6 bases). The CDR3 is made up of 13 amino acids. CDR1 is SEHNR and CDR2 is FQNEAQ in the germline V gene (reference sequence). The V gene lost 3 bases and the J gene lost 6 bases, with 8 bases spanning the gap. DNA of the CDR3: TGTGCCAGCAGCTTGGGACATTATGAAAAACTGTTTTTT. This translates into CASSLGHYEKLFF.

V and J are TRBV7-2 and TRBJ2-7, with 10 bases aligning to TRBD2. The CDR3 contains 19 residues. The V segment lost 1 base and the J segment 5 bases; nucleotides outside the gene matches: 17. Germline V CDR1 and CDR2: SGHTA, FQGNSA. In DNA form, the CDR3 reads TGTGCCAGCAGCTTAGGTTACGGGGGGTCGGGGACTAGCGACGACGAGCAGTACTTC. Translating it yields CASSLGYGGSGTSDDEQYF.

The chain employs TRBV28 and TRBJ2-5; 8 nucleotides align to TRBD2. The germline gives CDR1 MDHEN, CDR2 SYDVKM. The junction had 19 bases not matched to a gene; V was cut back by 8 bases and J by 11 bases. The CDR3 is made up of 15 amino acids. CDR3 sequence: CASYPGLGLYNEQYF. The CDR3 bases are TGTGCCAGCTATCCGGGACTAGGGCTGTACAATGAGCAGTACTTC.

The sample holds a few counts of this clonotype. The CDR3 sequence is CASSLDSGGQTEQYF. The DNA of the CDR3 is TGTGCCAGCAGCTTGGATTCCGGGGGGCAAACCGAGCAGTACTTC. V gene TRBV7-7 combines with J gene TRBJ2-7; TRBD2 might be the D (7 bases). The V end lost 3 bases, the J end lost 6 bases, and 18 bases lay between the germline ends. The CDR3 is 15 residues long. The germline gives CDR1 SSHAT, CDR2 FNYEAQ (reference sequence). The full variable domain, completed using reference TRBV7-7 and TRBJ2-7, is GAGVSQSPRYKVTKRGQDVTLRCDPISSHATLYWYQQALGQGPEFLTYFNYEAQPDKSGLPSDRFSAERPEGSISTLTIQRTEQRDSAMYRCASSLDSGGQTEQYFGPGTRLTVT.

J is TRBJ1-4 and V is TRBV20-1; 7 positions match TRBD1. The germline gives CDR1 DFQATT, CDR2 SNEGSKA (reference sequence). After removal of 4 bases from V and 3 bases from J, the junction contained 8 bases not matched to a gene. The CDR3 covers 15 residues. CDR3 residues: CSATEGARSNEKLFF. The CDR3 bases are TGCAGTGCTACTGAGGGGGCGCGATCTAATGAAAAACTGTTTTTT.